This T cell receptor beta chain was profiled in a study of T cell responses to AZD1222 COVID-19 vaccine. Trimming took off 7 bases at V and 9 bases at J, with 8 bases between the two ends. Looked up from germline, CDR1 is SGDLS and CDR2 is YYNGEE. This CDR3 is built from 11 residues. Assay: immunoSEQ multiplex PCR; the TCRdb copy retains only in-frame clones and omits some. This table has around 100,000 clones, 70% to 90% appearing once. A word on this clone: Its specificity is unknown.

General study findings and limits: Reportedly, nearly half of unique spike TCRs recognized epitopes outside B.1.351/B.1.1.7 mutations. Increases in Spike-specific TCR breadth and depth were seen after two AZD1222 doses. The study found vaccine-associated CD4 TCRs spanning spike, dominant at 160-218 and 743-854.

The TCR was taken from an adult in good health. The chain joins TRBV9 to TRBJ1-6; D unclear. The sample in question was peripheral blood, obtained on day 0 of AZD1222 vaccination. The DNA for the CDR3 is TGTGCCAGCCCGGTGCGTTCACCCCTCCACTTT. Translation gives CASPVRSPLHF.